Listed below are T cell receptor beta chains from one sample, sequenced in a study of memory CD4+ T cells and cytomegalovirus serostatus. Using immunoSEQ multiplex PCR, the repertoire was profiled, and TCRdb retains in-frame clones only, with some absent. The data contain approximately 40,000 clones, over 70% of them singletons. The sequenced sample consisted of memory CD4+ T cells from blood. The receptors shown here come from an adult in good health and CMV-seronegative. Both conserved end residues are part of each CDR3. D genes are given only for firm matches. A row's size may be missing; if present it is once, few, many or a size class.

>.|TRBJ1-2|.|TRBV15
CATSRGGGYYGYTF
TGTGCCACCAGCAGAGGGGGGGGCTACTATGGCTACACCTTC
>.|TRBJ1-6|.|TRBV27
CASSFQAVSYNSPLHF
TGTGCCAGCAGTTTCCAGGCAGTCTCCTATAATTCACCCCTCCACTTT
>.|TRBJ2-3|TRBD2|TRBV7-2
CASRSGTTVDTQYF
TGTGCCAGCAGGTCCGGGACTACTGTAGATACGCAGTATTTT
>once|TRBJ1-2|.|TRBV27
CASSSGGVGYTF
TGTGCCAGCAGTTCAGGAGGGGTTGGCTACACCTTC
>.|TRBJ1-1|.|TRBV27
CASSSRMNTEAFF
TGTGCCAGCAGTTCGAGGATGAACACTGAAGCTTTCTTT
>.|TRBJ1-5|.|TRBV6-5
CASSYQGNQPQHF
TGTGCCAGCAGTTACCAGGGAAATCAGCCCCAGCATTTT
>.|TRBJ1-2|.|TRBV7-3
CASSLGSGDYGYTF
TGTGCCAGCAGCTTAGGCTCGGGGGACTATGGCTACACCTTC
>few|TRBJ1-5|.|TRBV19
CASSMRGGSNQPQHF
TGTGCCAGTAGTATGAGGGGAGGGAGCAATCAGCCCCAGCATTTT
>.|TRBJ1-3|.|TRBV6-1
CASSGSGNTIYF
TGTGCCAGCAGCGGCTCTGGAAACACCATATATTTT
>.|TRBJ1-2|TRBD1|TRBV27
CASSFGTGLLFGYTF
TGTGCCAGCAGTTTCGGGACAGGGCTTTTGTTTGGCTACACCTTC
>.|TRBJ1-1|.|TRBV10-3
CAISGSRDGPNTEAFF
TGTGCCATCAGTGGGTCCCGGGACGGACCGAACACTGAAGCTTTCTTT
>few|TRBJ2-1|.|TRBV6-5
CASSFANEQFF
TGTGCCAGCAGTTTCGCGAATGAGCAGTTCTTC
>.|TRBJ1-5|TRBD1|TRBV6-1
CASSEFGAGTVHQPQHF
TGTGCCAGCAGTGAATTCGGGGCCGGGACAGTCCATCAGCCCCAGCATTTT
>.|TRBJ1-1|.|TRBV18
CASSPAGFMNTEAFF
TGTGCCAGCTCACCGGCCGGCTTCATGAACACTGAAGCTTTCTTT
>.|TRBJ1-4|.|TRBV6-4
CASSHRRVNEKLFF
TGTGCCAGCAGCCACAGAAGGGTAAATGAAAAACTGTTTTTT
>.|TRBJ1-1|.|TRBV4-1
CASSQVPGRFTEAFF
TGCGCCAGCAGCCAAGTCCCAGGTCGGTTTACTGAAGCTTTCTTT
>.|TRBJ2-7|.|TRBV10-1
CASSEELGPYEQYF
TGCGCCAGCAGTGAAGAACTGGGACCATACGAGCAGTACTTC
>.|TRBJ2-5|.|TRBV5-1
CASSLGVSSFNQETQYF
TGCGCCAGCAGCTTGGGGGTGAGCAGCTTCAATCAAGAGACCCAGTACTTC
>once|TRBJ1-4|.|TRBV7-8
CASSLDSRAKKLFF
TGTGCCAGCAGCTTAGACAGTCGGGCAAAAAAACTGTTTTTT
>.|TRBJ2-3|.|TRBV7-6
CASSRQGSSSTDTQYF
TGTGCCAGCAGCCGCCAGGGTTCCTCTAGCACAGATACGCAGTATTTT
>.|TRBJ1-3|.|TRBV5-6
CASSSTGGTIYF
TGTGCCAGCAGCTCGACCGGGGGCACCATATATTTT
>once|TRBJ2-2|.|TRBV5-1
CASSSTVSGELFF
TGCGCCAGCAGCTCGACCGTATCCGGGGAGCTGTTTTTT
>.|TRBJ1-2|.|TRBV6-1
CASTLQSNYGYTF
TGTGCCAGCACCCTACAGAGCAACTATGGCTACACCTTC
>.|TRBJ1-4|TRBD1|TRBV11-2
CASSLQGTGFGEKLFF
TGTGCCAGCAGCTTACAAGGGACAGGCTTCGGTGAAAAACTGTTTTTT
>.|TRBJ2-3|.|TRBV4-2
CASSQDQPDTQYF
TGTGCCAGCAGCCAAGATCAACCAGATACGCAGTATTTT
>.|TRBJ2-3|.|TRBV30
CAWIRSRNKDTQYF
TGTGCCTGGATACGGTCGCGGAACAAAGATACGCAGTATTTT
>.|TRBJ1-4|.|TRBV2
CASSSDGATNEKLFF
TGTGCCAGCAGTTCAGACGGTGCAACTAATGAAAAACTGTTTTTT
>.|TRBJ2-3|.|TRBV4-2
CASSRQTGSSTDTQYF
TGTGCCAGCAGCCGACAGACAGGCTCTAGCACAGATACGCAGTATTTT
>.|TRBJ2-5|.|TRBV28
CASSFGGWRQETQYF
TGTGCCAGCAGTTTTGGCGGTTGGCGACAAGAGACCCAGTACTTC
>.|TRBJ1-2|TRBD1|TRBV9
CASRERDRGNYGYTF
TGTGCCAGCAGGGAGCGGGACAGGGGAAACTATGGCTACACCTTC
>.|TRBJ2-7|.|TRBV5-1
CASSFSPEFSEQYF
TGCGCCAGCAGCTTTAGCCCGGAGTTTAGCGAGCAGTACTTC
>.|TRBJ2-7|.|TRBV11-2
CASSLERGPYEQYF
TGTGCCAGCAGCTTAGAACGGGGGCCCTACGAGCAGTACTTC
>.|TRBJ1-1|.|TRBV5-1
CASSLGWADDEAFF
TGCGCCAGCAGCTTGGGGTGGGCGGACGATGAAGCTTTCTTT
>.|TRBJ2-1|.|TRBV30
CAWGRVPLDYEQFF
TGTGCCTGGGGACGAGTTCCTCTTGATTATGAGCAGTTCTTC
>.|TRBJ2-7|.|TRBV6-6
CASADDTSRSQQYF
TGTGCCAGCGCCGACGACACCTCTAGATCTCAGCAGTACTTC
>.|TRBJ1-1|TRBD1|TRBV5-1
CASSPAGQGLNTEAFF
TGCGCCAGCAGCCCAGCGGGACAGGGTCTGAACACTGAAGCTTTCTTT
>.|TRBJ2-3|.|TRBV7-8
CASSFAGHRTDTQYF
TGTGCCAGCAGCTTTGCGGGGCACCGCACAGATACGCAGTATTTT
>.|TRBJ2-1|TRBD2|TRBV27
CASSFRTSAHEQFF
TGTGCCAGCAGTTTCAGGACTAGCGCCCATGAGCAGTTCTTC
>.|TRBJ1-1|.|TRBV7-9
CASRQTGPTEAFF
TGTGCCAGCAGGCAAACAGGGCCCACTGAAGCTTTCTTT
>.|TRBJ1-5|.|TRBV6-6
CASRDYSNQPQHF
TGTGCCAGCAGGGACTATAGCAATCAGCCCCAGCATTTT
>.|TRBJ1-6|.|TRBV6-5
CASSSTGSYSSPLHF
TGTGCCAGCAGTAGTACAGGGTCCTATAGTTCACCCCTCCACTTT
>few|TRBJ1-1|.|TRBV5-4
CASRQQGNTEAFF
TGTGCCAGCAGACAACAGGGGAACACTGAAGCTTTCTTT
>few|TRBJ1-6|.|TRBV19
CASKPGLMSPLHF
TGTGCCAGTAAACCGGGACTCATGTCACCCCTCCACTTT
>.|TRBJ1-2|TRBD1|TRBV5-1
CASSFGTGYGYTF
TGCGCCAGCAGCTTCGGGACAGGCTATGGCTACACCTTC
>.|TRBJ1-2|.|TRBV12-2
CASRPAPLGNYGYTF
TGTGCAAGTCGCCCAGCCCCCCTCGGTAACTATGGCTACACCTTC
>few|TRBJ2-3|.|TRBV5-6
CASSLDSGLLSTDTQYF
TGTGCCAGCAGCTTGGATTCAGGGCTCCTAAGCACAGATACGCAGTATTTT